This is a list of T cell receptor beta chains from one sample in a study of cytomegalovirus exposure and HLA in healthy donors. Some clones are missing from TCRdb's copy, which holds only in-frame ones; the method was immunoSEQ multiplex PCR. This sample carries more than 45,000 clones, over 80% of them seen once, and the ten largest clones take more than 1.5%. Sequenced input: PBMCs. The origin of the receptors is a man aged 25 to 40 in good health and CMV-seronegative. The CDR3 runs from the conserved cysteine through the conserved F or W. A D gene is named only where the DNA matches it firmly. Some rows have no size entry. The others give once, few or many, or a class for an expanded clone.

NA,TRBV4-3,TRBJ1-1,NA,TGCGCCAGCAGCCAGAATTTTCGGGGTTCCACTGAAGCTTTCTTT,CASSQNFRGSTEAFF
NA,TRBV27,TRBJ2-7,TRBD1,TGTGCCAGCAGTTTAGGGGGACAGGGAGTCTACGAGCAGTACTTC,CASSLGGQGVYEQYF
NA,TRBV2,TRBJ2-7,NA,TGTGCCAGCAGTGATCCGGGATACGACTCCTACGAGCAGTACTTC,CASSDPGYDSYEQYF
NA,TRBV5-1,TRBJ2-1,TRBD2,TGCGCCAGCAGCTCATCCGGGACTAGCGCCAATGAGCAGTTCTTC,CASSSSGTSANEQFF
NA,TRBV10-3,TRBJ1-2,NA,TGTGCCACCAGGCGGGAAGGCTACACCTTC,CATRREGYTF
NA,TRBV4-1,TRBJ2-5,NA,TGCGCCAGCAGCCAAGGGATAGGGGCAGGGGAAGAGACCCAGTACTTC,CASSQGIGAGEETQYF
once,TRBV2,TRBJ1-5,TRBD1,TGTGCCAGCAGGGGGACAGGGGGATTCGGCAATCAGCCCCAGCATTTT,CASRGTGGFGNQPQHF
few,TRBV11-3,TRBJ2-7,TRBD2,TGTGCCAGCAGCCCCCTCCTGGGACTAGCGGGTACCTACGAGCAGTACTTC,CASSPLLGLAGTYEQYF
NA,TRBV6-1,TRBJ1-5,NA,TGTGCCAGCAGTGTGTCGCGCAGAGCGAATCAGCCCCAGCATTTT,CASSVSRRANQPQHF
NA,TRBV28,TRBJ1-6,NA,TGTGCCAGCAGTTTAGGGGGGTCTCTGAATTCACCCCTCCACTTT,CASSLGGSLNSPLHF
NA,TRBV14,TRBJ1-2,NA,TGTGCCAGCAGCCAAGATCTCTTTAGGGCAGGGGCGAAGTTGGCCTTC,CASSQDLFRAGAKLAF
NA,TRBV6-6,TRBJ2-7,TRBD1,TGTGCCAGCAGTTACAGGACAGGGAACGAGCAGTACTTC,CASSYRTGNEQYF
NA,TRBV4-1,TRBJ2-1,TRBD2,TGCGCCAGCAGCCAACTCCGGGCGGGGGGGCAGTTCTTC,CASSQLRAGGQFF
NA,TRBV18,TRBJ2-3,NA,TGTGCCAGCTCACCGAGTGAGGCAGATACGCAGTATTTT,CASSPSEADTQYF
once,TRBV7-2,TRBJ2-1,TRBD1,TGTGCCAGCAGCACCACCCTGGGGACAGGGGGGAATGAGCAGTTCTTC,CASSTTLGTGGNEQFF
NA,TRBV6-5,TRBJ1-3,TRBD1,TGTGCCAGCATTGACAGGGGCGGTGGAAACACCATATATTTT,CASIDRGGGNTIYF
few,TRBV10-1,TRBJ1-5,TRBD1,TGCGCCAGCAGTGAGAACAGGGGCCAGCCCCAGCATTTT,CASSENRGQPQHF
NA,TRBV29-1,TRBJ2-5,NA,TGCAGCGTTGCATACGGCCAGGGTAGCGAGACCCAGTACTTC,CSVAYGQGSETQYF
NA,TRBV28,TRBJ1-4,NA,TGTGCCAGCAGTTTAGGAGGGGTGGTAAAACTGTTTTTT,CASSLGGVVKLFF
once,TRBV7-2,TRBJ2-7,TRBD1,TGTGCCAGCAACCCAGGGGGCTCCTACGAGCAGTACTTC,CASNPGGSYEQYF
NA,TRBV5-1,TRBJ2-3,TRBD2,TGCGCCAGCAGCTTTATCCCCGGGACTAGCGGGAGGGAGGTGTCAAGCACAGATACGCAGTATTTT,CASSFIPGTSGREVSSTDTQYF
NA,TRBV15,TRBJ2-1,NA,TGTGCCACCAGCAGAGGTAGTAACTCCTACAATGAGCAGTTCTTC,CATSRGSNSYNEQFF
NA,TRBV7-2,TRBJ2-1,TRBD1,TGTGCCAGCAGCTCGAGGACAGGGGGCTATGTAGACAATGAGCAGTTCTTC,CASSSRTGGYVDNEQFF
NA,TRBV5-8,TRBJ2-2,TRBD2,TGTGCCAGCACCATCGGGCCTAGCGGGAGGGGAACCGGGGAGCTGTTTTTT,CASTIGPSGRGTGELFF
NA,TRBV25-1,TRBJ2-2,NA,TGTGCCAGCAGTGAATCTGGCAGGCCCACCGGGGAGCTGTTTTTT,CASSESGRPTGELFF
NA,TRBV5-1,TRBJ1-3,NA,TGCGCCAGCAGCTTGGACAGAAGCTTTGGAAACACCATATATTTT,CASSLDRSFGNTIYF
few,TRBV5-1,TRBJ2-3,TRBD2,TGCGCCAGCAGCTTGGGCGCTAGCGGGGGACTGGGTACGCAGTATTTT,CASSLGASGGLGTQYF
NA,TRBV29-1,TRBJ2-7,NA,TGCAGCGTTGGCAGGACAGTTGACTCCTACGAGCAGTACTTC,CSVGRTVDSYEQYF